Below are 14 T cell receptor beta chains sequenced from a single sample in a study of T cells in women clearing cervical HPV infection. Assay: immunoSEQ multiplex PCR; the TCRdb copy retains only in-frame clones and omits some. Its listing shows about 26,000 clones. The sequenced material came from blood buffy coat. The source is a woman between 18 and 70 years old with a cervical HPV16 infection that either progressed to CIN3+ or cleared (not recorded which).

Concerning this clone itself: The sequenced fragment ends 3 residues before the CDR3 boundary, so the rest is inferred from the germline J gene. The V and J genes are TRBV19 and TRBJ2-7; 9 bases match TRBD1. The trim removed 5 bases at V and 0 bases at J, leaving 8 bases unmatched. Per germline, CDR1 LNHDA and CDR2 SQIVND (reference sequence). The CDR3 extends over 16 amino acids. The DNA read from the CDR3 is TGTGCCAGTAGTCCGGACAGGGGCGGAGGCTCCTACGAG. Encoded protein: CASSPDRGGGSYE. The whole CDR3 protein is CASSPDRGGGSYEQYF.

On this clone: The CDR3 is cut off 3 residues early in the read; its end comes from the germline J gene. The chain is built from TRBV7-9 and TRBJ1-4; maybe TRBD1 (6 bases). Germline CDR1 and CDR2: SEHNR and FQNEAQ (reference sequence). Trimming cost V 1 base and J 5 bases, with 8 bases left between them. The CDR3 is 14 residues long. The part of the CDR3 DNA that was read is TGTGCCAGCAGCTTAGTGGACAGCAATGAAAAA. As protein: CASSLVDSNEK. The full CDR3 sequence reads CASSLVDSNEKLFF.

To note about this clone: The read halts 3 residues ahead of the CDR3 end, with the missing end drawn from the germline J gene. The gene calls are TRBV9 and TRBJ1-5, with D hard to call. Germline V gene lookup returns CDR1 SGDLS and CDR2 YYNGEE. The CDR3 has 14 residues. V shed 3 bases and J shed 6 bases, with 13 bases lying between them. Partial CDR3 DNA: TGTGCCAGCAGCGCCGCATTGCGCGGTCAGCCC. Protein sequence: CASSAALRGQP. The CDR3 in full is CASSAALRGQPQHF.

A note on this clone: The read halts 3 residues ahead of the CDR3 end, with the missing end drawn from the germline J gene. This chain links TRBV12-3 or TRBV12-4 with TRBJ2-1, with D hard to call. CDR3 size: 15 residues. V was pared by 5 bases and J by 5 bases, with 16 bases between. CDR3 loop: CASSPPGWANNEQFF. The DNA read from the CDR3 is TGTGCCAGCAGTCCTCCTGGTTGGGCCAACAATGAG.

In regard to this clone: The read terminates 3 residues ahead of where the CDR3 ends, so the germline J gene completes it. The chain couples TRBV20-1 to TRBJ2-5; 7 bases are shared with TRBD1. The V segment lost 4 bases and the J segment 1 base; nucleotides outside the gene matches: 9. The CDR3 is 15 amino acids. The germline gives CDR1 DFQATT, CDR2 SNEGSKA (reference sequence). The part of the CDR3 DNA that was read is TGCAGTGCTATCCCGTCGACAGGGACCCAAGAGACC. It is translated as CSAIPSTGTQET. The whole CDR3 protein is CSAIPSTGTQETQYF.

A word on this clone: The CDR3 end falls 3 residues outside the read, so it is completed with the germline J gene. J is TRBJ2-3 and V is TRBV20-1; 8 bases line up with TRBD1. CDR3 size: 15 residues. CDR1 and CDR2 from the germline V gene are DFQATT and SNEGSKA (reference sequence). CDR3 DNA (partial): TGCAGTGCTAGAGATAGAGCAGGGGGCGGCCAGCCG. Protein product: CSARDRAGGGQP. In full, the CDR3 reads CSARDRAGGGQPQYF.

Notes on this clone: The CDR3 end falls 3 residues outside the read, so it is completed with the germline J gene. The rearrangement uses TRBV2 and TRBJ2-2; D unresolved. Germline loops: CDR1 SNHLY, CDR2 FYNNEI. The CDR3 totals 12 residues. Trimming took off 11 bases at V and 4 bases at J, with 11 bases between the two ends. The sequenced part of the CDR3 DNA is TGTGCCCACCAAGGCGGCACCGGGGAG. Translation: CAHQGGTGE. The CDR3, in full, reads CAHQGGTGELFF.

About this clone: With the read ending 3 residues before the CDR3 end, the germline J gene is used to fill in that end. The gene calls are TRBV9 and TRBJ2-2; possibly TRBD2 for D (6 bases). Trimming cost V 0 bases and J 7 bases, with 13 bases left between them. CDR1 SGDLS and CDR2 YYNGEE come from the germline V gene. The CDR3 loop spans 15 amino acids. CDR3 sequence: CASSVGTKTDGELFF. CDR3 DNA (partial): TGTGCCAGCAGCGTAGGGACTAAAACGGACGGGGAG.

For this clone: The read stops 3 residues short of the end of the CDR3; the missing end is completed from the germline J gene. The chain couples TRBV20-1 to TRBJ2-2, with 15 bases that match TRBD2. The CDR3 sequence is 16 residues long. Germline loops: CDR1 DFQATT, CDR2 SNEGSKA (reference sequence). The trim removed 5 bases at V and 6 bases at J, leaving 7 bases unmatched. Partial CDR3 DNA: TGCAGTGCTCCCGGGACTAGCGGGGGGAAGGCCGGGGAG. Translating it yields CSAPGTSGGKAGE. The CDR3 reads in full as CSAPGTSGGKAGELFF.

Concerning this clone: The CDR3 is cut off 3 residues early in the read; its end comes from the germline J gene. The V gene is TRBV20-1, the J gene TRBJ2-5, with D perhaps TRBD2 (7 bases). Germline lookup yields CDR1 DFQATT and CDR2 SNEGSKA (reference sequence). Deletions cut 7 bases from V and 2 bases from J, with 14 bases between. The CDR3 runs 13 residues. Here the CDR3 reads CSVRRGGQETQYF. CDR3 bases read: TGCAGTGTTAGGAGGGGGGGACAAGAGACC.

This chain's CDR3 is CASSQDRGSNQPQHF. The sequenced CDR3 bases are TGTGCCAGCAGTCAAGACAGGGGGAGCAATCAGCCC. V usage is TRBV6-1 and J usage is TRBJ1-5, with TRBD1 matching 9 bases. From the germline J gene comes the end of the CDR3, since the read stops 3 residues before it. This CDR3 contains 15 residues. Germline CDR1 reads MNHNS; CDR2 reads SASEGT. V gave up 5 bases and J gave up 1 base; unmatched junction bases: 3.

CDR3 bases read: TGTGCCAGCAGCAGGGGGCATGGGACCGGGGAG. Translation gives CASSRGHGTGE. The whole CDR3 sequence reads CASSRGHGTGELFF. J is TRBJ2-2 and V is TRBV6-4, with 8 bases matching TRBD1. The read terminates 3 residues before the CDR3 end, so the remaining end is supplied by the germline J gene. This CDR3 spans 14 amino acids. V lost 6 bases to trimming and J lost 5 bases; unmatched junction nucleotides: 5. The germline V gene has CDR1 MRHNA and CDR2 SNTAGT.

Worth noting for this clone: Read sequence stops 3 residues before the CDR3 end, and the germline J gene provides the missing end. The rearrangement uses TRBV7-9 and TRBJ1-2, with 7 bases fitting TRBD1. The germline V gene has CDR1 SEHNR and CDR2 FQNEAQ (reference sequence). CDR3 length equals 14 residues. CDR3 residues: CASSVRQGSGGYTF. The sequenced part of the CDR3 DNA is TGTGCCAGCAGCGTGCGACAGGGAAGTGGAGGC.

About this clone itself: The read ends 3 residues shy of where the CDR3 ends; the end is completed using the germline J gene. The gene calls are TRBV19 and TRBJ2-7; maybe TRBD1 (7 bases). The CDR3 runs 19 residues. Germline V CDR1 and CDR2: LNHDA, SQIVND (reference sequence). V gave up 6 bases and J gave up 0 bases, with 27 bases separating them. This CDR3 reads CASRPTLLPRGDSSYEQYF. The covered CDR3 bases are TGTGCCAGTAGGCCCACCCTACTACCCAGGGGGGACAGCTCCTACGAG.